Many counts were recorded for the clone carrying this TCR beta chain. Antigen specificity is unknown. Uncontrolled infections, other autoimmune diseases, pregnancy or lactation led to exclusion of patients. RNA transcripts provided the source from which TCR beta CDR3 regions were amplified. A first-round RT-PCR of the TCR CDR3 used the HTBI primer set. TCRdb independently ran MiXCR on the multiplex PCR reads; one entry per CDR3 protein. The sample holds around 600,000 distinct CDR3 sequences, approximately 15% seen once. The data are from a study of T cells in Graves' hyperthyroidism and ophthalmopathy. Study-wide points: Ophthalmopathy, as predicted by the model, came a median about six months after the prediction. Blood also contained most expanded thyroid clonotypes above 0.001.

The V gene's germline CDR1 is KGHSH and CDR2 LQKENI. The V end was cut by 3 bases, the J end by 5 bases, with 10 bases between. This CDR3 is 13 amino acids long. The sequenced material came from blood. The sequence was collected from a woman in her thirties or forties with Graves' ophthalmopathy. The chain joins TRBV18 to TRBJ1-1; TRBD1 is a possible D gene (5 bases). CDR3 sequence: CASSPSEGTEAFF. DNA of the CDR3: TGTGCCAGCTCACCGTCCGAGGGGACTGAAGCTTTCTTT.